The subject of this entry is one T cell receptor (beta chain). This entry belongs to a study of blood T cell repertoires in COVID-19. CDR3 length equals 14 residues. Germline CDR1 reads SGHDT; CDR2 reads YYEEEE. Trimming at V came to 4 bases and at J to 3 bases, leaving 6 bases not matched to a gene. This table comes from immunoSEQ multiplex PCR, and its TCRdb copy is limited to in-frame clones, with some not included. The sample carries about 360,000 clones, around 88% recorded once. The clonotype originates from a woman aged 55-70 years with COVID-19, enrolled during active disease. The source material was peripheral blood. The rearrangement joins TRBV5-6 to TRBJ1-1, with 7 bases fitting TRBD1. CDR3 sequence reads: CASSNLDRDTEAFF. CDR3 bases: TGTGCCAGCAGCAATCTAGACAGGGACACTGAAGCTTTCTTT.